This T cell receptor (beta chain) stems from a study of T cell repertoires in cytomegalovirus infection. This CDR3 is 17 amino acids long. The V end was cut by 0 bases, the J end by 0 bases, with 14 bases between. Germline lookup yields CDR1 MGHRA and CDR2 YSYEKL. In its sample, this clonotype was seen a few times. Its antigen is not known. TCRdb called the reads again in MiXCR, with one record for every CDR3 protein. The data hold about a million distinct CDR3 sequences, with around a third observed a single time. The rearrangement joins TRBV4-1 to TRBJ1-1; D not resolved. The receptor comes from a human donor in good health (CMV status not recorded). Some clones in this sample may be carry-over from other donors' samples. This specimen was cultured CD8+ T cells from PBMCs, taken from culture after CMV antigen stimulation. Here the CDR3 DNA reads TGCGCCAGCAGCCAAGATAGGTATACCTGGATGAACACTGAAGCTTTCTTT. Translated: CASSQDRYTWMNTEAFF.